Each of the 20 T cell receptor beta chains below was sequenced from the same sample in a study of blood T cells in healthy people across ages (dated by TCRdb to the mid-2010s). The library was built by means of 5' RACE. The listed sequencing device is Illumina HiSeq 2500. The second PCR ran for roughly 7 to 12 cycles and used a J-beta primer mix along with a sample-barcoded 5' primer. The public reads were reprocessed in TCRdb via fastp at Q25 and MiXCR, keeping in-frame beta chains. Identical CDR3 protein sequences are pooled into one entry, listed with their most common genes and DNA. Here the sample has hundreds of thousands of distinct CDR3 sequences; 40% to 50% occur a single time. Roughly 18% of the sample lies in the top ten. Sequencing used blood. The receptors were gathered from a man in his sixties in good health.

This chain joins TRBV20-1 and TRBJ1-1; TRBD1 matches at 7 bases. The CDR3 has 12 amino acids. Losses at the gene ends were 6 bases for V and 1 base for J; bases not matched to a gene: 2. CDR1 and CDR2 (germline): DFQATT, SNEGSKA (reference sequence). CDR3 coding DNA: TGCAGTGCCCACAGGGGGAACACTGAAGCTTTCTTT. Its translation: CSAHRGNTEAFF.

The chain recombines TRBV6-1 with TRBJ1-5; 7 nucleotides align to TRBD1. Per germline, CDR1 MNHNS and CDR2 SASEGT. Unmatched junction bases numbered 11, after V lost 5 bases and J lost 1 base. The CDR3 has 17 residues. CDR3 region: CASSRTGWDSSNQPQHF. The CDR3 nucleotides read TGTGCCAGCAGTCGGACAGGATGGGATAGCAGCAATCAGCCCCAGCATTTT.

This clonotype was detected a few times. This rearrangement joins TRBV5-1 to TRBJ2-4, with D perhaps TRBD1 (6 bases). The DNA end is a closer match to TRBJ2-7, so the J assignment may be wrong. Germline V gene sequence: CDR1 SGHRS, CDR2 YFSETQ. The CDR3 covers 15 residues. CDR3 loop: CASTKIPGQDYEQYF. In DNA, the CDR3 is TGCGCCAGCACCAAAATCCCGGGACAAGATTACGAGCAGTACTTC.

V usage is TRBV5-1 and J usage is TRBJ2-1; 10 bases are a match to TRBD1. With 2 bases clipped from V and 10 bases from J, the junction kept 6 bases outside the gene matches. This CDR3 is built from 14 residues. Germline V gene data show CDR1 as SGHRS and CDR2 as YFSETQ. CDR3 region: CASSFRDRGWEQFF. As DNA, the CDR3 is TGCGCCAGCAGCTTCCGGGACAGGGGATGGGAGCAGTTCTTC.

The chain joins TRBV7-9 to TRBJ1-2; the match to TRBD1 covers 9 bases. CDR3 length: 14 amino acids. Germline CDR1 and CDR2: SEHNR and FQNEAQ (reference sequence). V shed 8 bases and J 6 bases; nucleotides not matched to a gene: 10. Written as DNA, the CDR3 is TGTGCCAGCTGGAACCGGACAGGGGTGGATGGCTACACCTTC. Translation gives CASWNRTGVDGYTF.

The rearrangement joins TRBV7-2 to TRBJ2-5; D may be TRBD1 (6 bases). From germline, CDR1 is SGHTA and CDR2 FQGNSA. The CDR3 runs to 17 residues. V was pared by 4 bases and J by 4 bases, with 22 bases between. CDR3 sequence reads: CASSSKEGRGRGETQYF. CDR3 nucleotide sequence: TGTGCCAGCAGCTCGAAAGAGGGCAGGGGAAGGGGAGAGACCCAGTACTTC.

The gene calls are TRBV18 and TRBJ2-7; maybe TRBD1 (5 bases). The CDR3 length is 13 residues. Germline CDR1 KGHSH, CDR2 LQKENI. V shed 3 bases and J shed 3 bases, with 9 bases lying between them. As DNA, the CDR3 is TGTGCCAGCTCACCTGACAGCAACTACGAGCAGTACTTC. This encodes CASSPDSNYEQYF.

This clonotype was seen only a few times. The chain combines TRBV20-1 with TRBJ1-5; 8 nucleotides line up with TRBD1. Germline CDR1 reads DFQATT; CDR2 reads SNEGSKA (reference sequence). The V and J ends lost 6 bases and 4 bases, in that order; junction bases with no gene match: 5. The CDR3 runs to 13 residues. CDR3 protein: CSATGGGNQPQHF. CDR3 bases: TGCAGTGCCACAGGGGGAGGGAATCAGCCCCAGCATTTT.

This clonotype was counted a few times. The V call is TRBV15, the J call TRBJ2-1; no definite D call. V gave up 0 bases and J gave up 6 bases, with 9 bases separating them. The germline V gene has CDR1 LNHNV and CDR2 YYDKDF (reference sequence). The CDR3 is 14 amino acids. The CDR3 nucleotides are TGTGCCACCAGCAGAGACCCCAGTTTCAATGAGCAGTTCTTC. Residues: CATSRDPSFNEQFF. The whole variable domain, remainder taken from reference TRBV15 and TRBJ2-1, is DAMVIQNPRYQVTQFGKPVTLSCSQTLNHNVMYWYQQKSSQAPKLLFHYYDKDFNNEADTPDNFQSRRPNTSFCFLDIRSPGLGDTAMYLCATSRDPSFNEQFFGPGTRLTVL.

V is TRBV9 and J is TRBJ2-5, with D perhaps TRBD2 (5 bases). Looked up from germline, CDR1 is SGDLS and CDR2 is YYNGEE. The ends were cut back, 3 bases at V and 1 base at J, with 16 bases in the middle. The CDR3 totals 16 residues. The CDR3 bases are TGTGCCAGCAGCGAGGTGGAGACTACTCCCCAAGAGACCCAGTACTTC. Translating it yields CASSEVETTPQETQYF.

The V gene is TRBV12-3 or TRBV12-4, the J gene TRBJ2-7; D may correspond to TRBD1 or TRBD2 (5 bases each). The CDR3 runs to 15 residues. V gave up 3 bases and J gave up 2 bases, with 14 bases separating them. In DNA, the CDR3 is TGTGCCAGCAGTTTCGTCCGGGGACCCCCCTACGAGCAGTACTTC. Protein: CASSFVRGPPYEQYF.

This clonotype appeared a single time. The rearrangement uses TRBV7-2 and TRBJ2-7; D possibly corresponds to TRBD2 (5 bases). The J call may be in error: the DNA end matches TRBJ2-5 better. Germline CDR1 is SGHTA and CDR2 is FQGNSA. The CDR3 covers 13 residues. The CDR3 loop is CASSLVSEGTQYF. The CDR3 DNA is TGTGCCAGCAGCTTAGTCTCCGAGGGGACCCAGTACTTC.

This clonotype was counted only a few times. CDR3 residues: CATSEGRYSYNEQFF. CDR3 DNA: TGTGCCACCAGTGAAGGGAGGTACTCCTACAATGAGCAGTTCTTC. The chain recombines TRBV24-1 with TRBJ2-1, with a weak D call TRBD2 (6 bases). V was pared by 4 bases and J by 0 bases, with 9 bases between. This CDR3 comprises 15 residues. CDR1 is KGHDR, CDR2 SFDVKD, per germline.

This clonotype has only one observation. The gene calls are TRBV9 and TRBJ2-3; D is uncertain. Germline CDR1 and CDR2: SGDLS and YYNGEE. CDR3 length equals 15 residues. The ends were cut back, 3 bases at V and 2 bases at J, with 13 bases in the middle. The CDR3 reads CASSADDAYTDTQYF. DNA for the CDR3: TGTGCCAGCAGCGCCGACGACGCCTACACAGATACGCAGTATTTT.

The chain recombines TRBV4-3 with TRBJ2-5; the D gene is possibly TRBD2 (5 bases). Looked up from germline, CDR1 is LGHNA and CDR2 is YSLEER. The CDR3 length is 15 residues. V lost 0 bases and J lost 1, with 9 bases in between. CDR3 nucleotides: TGCGCCAGCAGCCAAGATCCTAGCCCCCAAGAGACCCAGTACTTC. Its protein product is CASSQDPSPQETQYF.

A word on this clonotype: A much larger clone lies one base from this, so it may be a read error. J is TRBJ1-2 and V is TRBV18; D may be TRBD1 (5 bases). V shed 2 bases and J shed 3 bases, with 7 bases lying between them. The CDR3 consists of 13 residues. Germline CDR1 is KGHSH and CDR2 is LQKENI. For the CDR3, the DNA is TGTGCCAGCTCACCAGGGGCAGACTATGGCTACACCTTC. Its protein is CASSPGADYGYTF. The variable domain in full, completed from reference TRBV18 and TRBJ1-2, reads NAGVMQNPRHLVRRRGQEARLRCSPMKGHSHVYWYRQLPEEGLKFMVYLQKENIIDESGMPKERFSAEFPKEGPSILRIQQVVRGDSAAYFCASSPGADYGYTFGSGTRLTVV.

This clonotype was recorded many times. DNA for the CDR3: TGCAGTGCTAGAGATTACGGGGGGGCCGGTTTTGAGACCCAGTACTTC. Protein product: CSARDYGGAGFETQYF. The chain couples TRBV20-1 to TRBJ2-5, with 8 bases identical to TRBD2. The CDR3 totals 16 residues. Per the germline V gene, CDR1 is DFQATT and CDR2 is SNEGSKA (reference sequence). V was clipped by 0 bases and J by 5 bases; unmatched bases: 11.

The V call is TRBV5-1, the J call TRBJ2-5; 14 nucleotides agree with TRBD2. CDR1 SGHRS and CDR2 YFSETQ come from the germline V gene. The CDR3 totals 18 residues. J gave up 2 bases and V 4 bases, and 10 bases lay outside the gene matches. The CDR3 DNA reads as TGCGCCAGCAGCGAGGGGACTAGCGGGGGACTTTTACAAGAGACCCAGTACTTC. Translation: CASSEGTSGGLLQETQYF.

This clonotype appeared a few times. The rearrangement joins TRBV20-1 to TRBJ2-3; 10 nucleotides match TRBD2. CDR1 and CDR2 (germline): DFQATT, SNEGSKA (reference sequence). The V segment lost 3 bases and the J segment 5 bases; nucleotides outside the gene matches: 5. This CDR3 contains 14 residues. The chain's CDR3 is CSASSGGARDTQYF. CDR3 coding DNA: TGCAGTGCTAGCAGCGGGGGGGCCAGAGATACGCAGTATTTT.

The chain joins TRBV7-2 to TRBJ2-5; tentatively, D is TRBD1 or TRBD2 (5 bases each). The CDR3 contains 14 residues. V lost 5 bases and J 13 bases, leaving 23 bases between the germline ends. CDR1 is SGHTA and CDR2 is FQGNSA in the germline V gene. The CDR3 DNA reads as TGTGCCAGCAGCCCCAGGGACCTATACTACGAGCGGTACTTC. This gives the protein CASSPRDLYYERYF.